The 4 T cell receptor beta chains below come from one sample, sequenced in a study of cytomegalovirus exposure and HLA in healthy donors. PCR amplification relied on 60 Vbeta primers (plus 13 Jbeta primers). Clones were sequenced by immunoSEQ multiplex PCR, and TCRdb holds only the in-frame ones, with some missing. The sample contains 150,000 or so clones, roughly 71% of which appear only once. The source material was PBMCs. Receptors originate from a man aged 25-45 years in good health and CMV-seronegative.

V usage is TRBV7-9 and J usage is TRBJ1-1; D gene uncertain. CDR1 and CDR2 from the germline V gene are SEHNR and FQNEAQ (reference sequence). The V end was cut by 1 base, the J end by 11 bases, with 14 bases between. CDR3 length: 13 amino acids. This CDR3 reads CASSLGEGRGAFF. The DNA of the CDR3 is TGTGCCAGCAGCTTAGGGGAGGGCCGAGGGGCTTTCTTT.

CDR3 DNA sequence: TGCGCCAGCAGTTCGCAGGTTAATTCACCCCTCCACTTT. Its translation is CASSSQVNSPLHF. This chain joins TRBV5-1 and TRBJ1-6; D remains unclear. CDR3 length: 13 residues. CDR1 and CDR2 (germline): SGHRS, YFSETQ. Trimming pared 5 bases from V and 6 bases from J, leaving 9 bases between.

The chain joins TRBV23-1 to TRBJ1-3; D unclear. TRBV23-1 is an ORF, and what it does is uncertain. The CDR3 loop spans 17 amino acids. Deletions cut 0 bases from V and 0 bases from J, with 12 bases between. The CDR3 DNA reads TGCGCCAGCAGTCAATCCCGAGGGCTGAGCTCTGGAAACACCATATATTTT. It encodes CASSQSRGLSSGNTIYF.

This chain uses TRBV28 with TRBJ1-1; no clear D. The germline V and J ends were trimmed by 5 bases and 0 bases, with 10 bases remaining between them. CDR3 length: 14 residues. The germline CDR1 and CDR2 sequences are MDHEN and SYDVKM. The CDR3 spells CASSLRGLNTEAFF. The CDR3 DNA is TGTGCCAGCAGTCTCCGAGGTTTGAACACTGAAGCTTTCTTT.